These T cell receptor beta chains were read from a single sample in a study of lymphopenia after photon versus proton radiotherapy. The table came from immunoSEQ multiplex PCR; TCRdb's copy has only in-frame clones and leaves some out. The table lists 42,000 or so clones, approximately 82% of them singletons. The sample consisted of peripheral blood, taken from a patient treated with proton-based radiotherapy. The receptors shown here come from a woman in her seventies with pancreatic cancer. Both conserved end residues are part of each CDR3. The order of the fields is J gene, V gene, CDR3 protein.

TRBJ2-7 | TRBV19 | CASSTGTSLFEQYF
TRBJ1-6 | TRBV27 | CASSSSPTVRGSPLHF
TRBJ2-1 | TRBV19 | CASIMGVEQFF
TRBJ1-2 | TRBV28 | CASSQDRGLNYGYTF
TRBJ1-1 | TRBV7-2 | CASSLAEDVAFF
TRBJ2-1 | TRBV11-2 | CASSRRLAGPNEQFF
TRBJ2-1 | TRBV4-2 | CASSPMGLAGDNEQFF
TRBJ2-1 | TRBV5-1 | CASSQRDSGNEQFF
TRBJ2-3 | TRBV28 | CASSPLGMGRIDTQYF
TRBJ2-3 | TRBV5-1 | CASSRQTDTQYF
TRBJ2-6 | TRBV6-4 | CASSDEGPHSGANVLTF
TRBJ2-1 | TRBV7-2 | CASSLTGSSYNEQFF
TRBJ2-1 | TRBV28 | CASSRTGGRTYNEQFF
TRBJ2-7 | TRBV19 | CASSITGGTYEQYF
TRBJ2-1 | TRBV6-4 | CASSHHAEWPNNEQFF
TRBJ2-3 | TRBV10-3 | CAISKGDTQYF
TRBJ2-1 | TRBV28 | CASSSGTSGRPEQFF
TRBJ2-7 | TRBV18 | CASSAGQGTYEQYF
TRBJ1-2 | TRBV28 | CASRSKQGAGYGYTF
TRBJ2-5 | TRBV5-1 | CASSGGTPQQETQYF
TRBJ2-5 | TRBV19 | CASSRDFRTSGLGETQYF
TRBJ2-7 | TRBV19 | CASSINRGSYEQYF
TRBJ2-7 | TRBV10-3 | CAISHQPGQGYEQYF
TRBJ2-1 | TRBV18 | CASCSTTSGSLNEQFF
TRBJ2-7 | TRBV28 | CASSFPHRDGDYEQYF
TRBJ1-2 | TRBV30 | CASRRVAYGYTF